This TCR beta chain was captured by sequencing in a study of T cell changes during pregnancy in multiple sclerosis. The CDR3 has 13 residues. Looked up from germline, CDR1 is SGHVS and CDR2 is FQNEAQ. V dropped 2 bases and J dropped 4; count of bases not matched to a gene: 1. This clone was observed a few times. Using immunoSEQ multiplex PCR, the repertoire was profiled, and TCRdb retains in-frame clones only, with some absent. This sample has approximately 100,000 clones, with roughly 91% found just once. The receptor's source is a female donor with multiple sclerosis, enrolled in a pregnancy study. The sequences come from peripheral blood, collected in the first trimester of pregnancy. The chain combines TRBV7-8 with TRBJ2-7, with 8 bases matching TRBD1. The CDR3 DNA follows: TGTGCCAGCAGCTTAAGGACAGGGTACGAGCAGTACTTC. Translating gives CASSLRTGYEQYF.